One and the same sample provided the 7 T cell receptor beta chains below, sequenced in a study of T cells after yellow fever vaccination. TCRdb reanalysed the 5' RACE reads using MiXCR and keeps one entry per CDR3 protein. This table has roughly 250,000 distinct CDR3 sequences, 10% to 15% appearing once. Source: CD4+ T cells sorted from PBMCs, taken 45 days after the yellow fever booster vaccination. The receptor source for this set is a young man who received the YFV17D yellow fever vaccine.

This sequence joins TRBV20-1 and TRBJ1-5; D is undetermined. CDR1 DFQATT and CDR2 SNEGSKA come from the germline V gene (reference sequence). This CDR3 region has 15 residues. V lost 3 bases and J 2 bases, leaving 14 bases between the germline ends. The CDR3 DNA sequence: TGCAGTGCTAGCGACACGGCTAGGGGCAATCAGCCCCAGCATTTT. This encodes CSASDTARGNQPQHF.

This clonotype was detected a few times. The chain couples TRBV12-3 or TRBV12-4 to TRBJ2-5; TRBD1 is a possible D gene (5 bases). With 5 bases removed from V and 7 bases from J, the gap between germline ends came to 20 bases. The CDR3 runs to 15 residues. CDR3 sequence: CASSPRTTRRGTQYF. CDR3 DNA: TGTGCCAGCAGTCCCCGGACAACACGAAGAGGGACCCAGTACTTC.

The chain joins TRBV15 to TRBJ1-5, with D possibly matching TRBD1 (6 bases). V lost 0 bases, J lost 3 bases, and 15 bases lay in between. Per germline, CDR1 LNHNV and CDR2 YYDKDF (reference sequence). There are 17 residues in the CDR3. The CDR3 region has the DNA TGTGCCACCAGCAGAGATCGGGGGGCCTCGTCCAATCAGCCCCAGCATTTT. It translates to CATSRDRGASSNQPQHF.

This clonotype appeared many times. V and J are TRBV10-3 and TRBJ2-1; TRBD2 might be the D (5 bases). The germline V and J ends were trimmed by 0 bases and 9 bases, with 12 bases remaining between them. Germline CDR1 ENHRY, CDR2 SYGVKD. The CDR3 has 14 residues. The CDR3 DNA is TGTGCCATCAGTGAGTCTGGCTATCGGGGTGAGCAGTTCTTC. This codes for CAISESGYRGEQFF.

This chain uses TRBV6-5 with TRBJ2-5; TRBD1 might be the D (5 bases). Germline assignment: CDR1 MNHEY and CDR2 SVGAGI. This CDR3 is 16 amino acids long. Between the trimmed V and J ends, which lost 0 bases and 1 base, there was a span of 12 bases. CDR3 in DNA: TGTGCCAGCAGTTACTCGAAATCAAGGGGCCAAGAGACCCAGTACTTC. It codes for CASSYSKSRGQETQYF.

This clonotype was counted between two and nine times. The chain uses TRBV14 and TRBJ2-3; possibly TRBD1 for D (5 bases). The CDR3 sequence is 18 residues long. V was clipped by 0 bases and J by 1 base, with 17 bases between them. Looked up from germline, CDR1 is SGHDN and CDR2 is FVKESK. DNA of the CDR3: TGTGCCAGCAGCCAAGATAGGCAGGGCTGGGGCGGCACAGATACGCAGTATTTT. It is translated as CASSQDRQGWGGTDTQYF.

The chain combines TRBV7-6 with TRBJ2-1; 9 bases line up with TRBD2. CDR3 length: 15 amino acids. CDR1 and CDR2 from the germline V gene are SGHVS and FNYEAQ. J lost 10 bases, V lost 5 bases, and 12 bases had no gene match. The CDR3 here is CASSPGVGGRAEQFF. CDR3 bases: TGTGCCAGCAGCCCGGGGGTTGGCGGGAGGGCGGAGCAGTTCTTC.